A selection of T cell receptor beta chains follows, all from one sample in a study of blood T cell repertoires in COVID-19. Here immunoSEQ multiplex PCR was the method, and the copy in TCRdb shows in-frame clones only, minus some. The sample yields some 130,000 clones, about four fifths seen once. The sequenced sample consisted of peripheral blood. All receptors come from a man between 60 and 70 years old with acute or convalescent COVID-19. Each CDR3 is given with its conserved first and last residue. A D gene is named only where the DNA matches it firmly. The size entry is marked missing in some rows and otherwise reads once, few, many or a size class.

abundance: NA; j_gene: TRBJ2-1; v_gene: TRBV10-3; d_gene: TRBD2; CDR3aa: CAIGGSNEQFF; CDR3nt: TGTGCCATAGGCGGGAGTAATGAGCAGTTCTTC
abundance: NA; j_gene: TRBJ2-5; v_gene: TRBV19; d_gene: NA; CDR3aa: CASSISPTRETQYF; CDR3nt: TGTGCCAGTAGTATCTCCCCCACCCGGGAGACCCAGTACTTC
abundance: NA; j_gene: TRBJ2-5; v_gene: TRBV24-1; d_gene: TRBD2; CDR3aa: CATSDGTSGGSQETQYF; CDR3nt: TGTGCCACCAGTGATGGGACTAGCGGGGGTTCCCAAGAGACCCAGTACTTC
abundance: once; j_gene: TRBJ2-1; v_gene: TRBV10-1; d_gene: TRBD2; CDR3aa: CASSEEGTSGRFSYNEQFF; CDR3nt: TGCGCCAGCAGTGAGGAAGGGACTAGCGGGAGGTTCTCCTACAATGAGCAGTTCTTC
abundance: NA; j_gene: TRBJ1-2; v_gene: TRBV14; d_gene: TRBD1; CDR3aa: CASSHRQGNGYTF; CDR3nt: TGTGCCAGCAGCCATCGACAGGGCAATGGCTACACCTTC
abundance: NA; j_gene: TRBJ1-5; v_gene: TRBV27; d_gene: NA; CDR3aa: CASSFNSNQPQHF; CDR3nt: TGTGCCAGCAGTTTCAATAGCAATCAGCCCCAGCATTTT
abundance: NA; j_gene: TRBJ1-2; v_gene: TRBV27; d_gene: TRBD1; CDR3aa: CASLTPGGRGLGDGYTF; CDR3nt: TGTGCCAGCCTAACCCCAGGCGGGAGGGGGCTAGGGGATGGCTACACCTTC
abundance: NA; j_gene: TRBJ1-1; v_gene: TRBV29-1; d_gene: TRBD1; CDR3aa: CSREGTVRTEAFF; CDR3nt: TGCAGTCGGGAGGGGACAGTACGTACTGAAGCTTTCTTT
abundance: NA; j_gene: TRBJ2-1; v_gene: TRBV5-1; d_gene: TRBD2; CDR3aa: CASSLDAGGRGSYNEQFF; CDR3nt: TGCGCCAGCAGCCTGGATGCGGGAGGTCGAGGTTCCTACAATGAGCAGTTCTTC
abundance: NA; j_gene: TRBJ2-5; v_gene: TRBV6-5; d_gene: NA; CDR3aa: CASRGASGSETQYF; CDR3nt: TGTGCCAGCAGGGGAGCGTCGGGGTCAGAGACCCAGTACTTC
abundance: NA; j_gene: TRBJ1-2; v_gene: TRBV9; d_gene: NA; CDR3aa: CASSEGVRTYGYTF; CDR3nt: TGTGCCAGCAGCGAGGGGGTCCGGACCTATGGCTACACCTTC
abundance: NA; j_gene: TRBJ2-2; v_gene: TRBV5-4; d_gene: TRBD2; CDR3aa: CASSSGLAGGGTGELFF; CDR3nt: TGTGCCAGCAGCTCGGGACTAGCGGGAGGCGGAACCGGGGAGCTGTTTTTT
abundance: NA; j_gene: TRBJ2-5; v_gene: TRBV11-2; d_gene: NA; CDR3aa: CASSLDLQIQETQYF; CDR3nt: TGTGCCAGCAGCTTAGATCTACAGATCCAAGAGACCCAGTACTTC
abundance: NA; j_gene: TRBJ1-1; v_gene: TRBV27; d_gene: NA; CDR3aa: CASSSTWTVNTEAFF; CDR3nt: TGTGCCAGCAGTTCCACCTGGACAGTGAACACTGAAGCTTTCTTT
abundance: NA; j_gene: TRBJ1-2; v_gene: TRBV30; d_gene: NA; CDR3aa: CAWRRDSYGYTF; CDR3nt: TGTGCCTGGCGGAGGGATTCTTATGGCTACACCTTC
abundance: NA; j_gene: TRBJ2-2; v_gene: TRBV11-2; d_gene: NA; CDR3aa: CASSRRPANTGELFF; CDR3nt: TGTGCCAGCAGTCGGCGGCCAGCGAACACCGGGGAGCTGTTTTTT
abundance: NA; j_gene: TRBJ2-2; v_gene: TRBV7-6; d_gene: TRBD1; CDR3aa: CASSADRGHTGELFF; CDR3nt: TGTGCCAGCAGCGCGGACAGGGGGCACACCGGGGAGCTGTTTTTT
abundance: NA; j_gene: TRBJ2-1; v_gene: TRBV20-1; d_gene: NA; CDR3aa: CSASRPAGINEQFF; CDR3nt: TGCAGTGCTAGTCGACCTGCGGGGATCAATGAGCAGTTCTTC
abundance: NA; j_gene: TRBJ1-1; v_gene: TRBV6-5; d_gene: NA; CDR3aa: CASSLTMGEDTEAFF; CDR3nt: TGTGCCAGCAGTCTTACAATGGGGGAGGACACTGAAGCTTTCTTT
abundance: once; j_gene: TRBJ1-4; v_gene: TRBV6-5; d_gene: TRBD1; CDR3aa: CASSQQAGTAEKLFF; CDR3nt: TGTGCCAGCAGCCAACAGGCCGGGACAGCTGAAAAACTGTTTTTT
abundance: NA; j_gene: TRBJ2-7; v_gene: TRBV30; d_gene: TRBD1; CDR3aa: CAWGTVHSEQYF; CDR3nt: TGTGCCTGGGGGACAGTACATTCCGAGCAGTACTTC
abundance: NA; j_gene: TRBJ1-2; v_gene: TRBV5-4; d_gene: TRBD1; CDR3aa: CASSRAPGQDNYGYTF; CDR3nt: TGTGCCAGCAGCAGGGCACCGGGACAGGACAACTATGGCTACACCTTC
abundance: NA; j_gene: TRBJ1-2; v_gene: TRBV15; d_gene: NA; CDR3aa: CATSRDSGTLTNYGYTF; CDR3nt: TGTGCCACCAGCAGAGATTCAGGGACATTGACTAACTATGGCTACACCTTC